This T cell receptor beta chain was identified in a study of identical twins. Turning to this clonotype: Its antigen is unidentified.

Regarding the study as a whole: The study drew conclusions from cross-sectional statistical analysis, not from following the same donors.

MiXCR, applied by TCRdb to the 5' RACE reads, yields one record per CDR3 protein. The sample carries about 660,000 distinct CDR3 sequences, under 9% recorded once. Germline-derived CDR1 and CDR2 are SGHRS and YFSETQ. The CDR3 sequence is 16 residues long. V was clipped by 0 bases and J by 5 bases, with 17 bases between them. The same sample was also used in a study of yellow fever vaccine responses in identical twins.

The sample comprised PBMCs. The chain employs TRBV5-1 and TRBJ1-1, with D tentatively TRBD1 (6 bases). The TCR sequence derives from a woman younger than 30 in good health. The CDR3 nucleotides are TGCGCCAGCAGCTTGGCCGGACCCGGGACAACAACTGAAGCTTTCTTT. Translation: CASSLAGPGTTTEAFF.